These 19 T cell receptor beta chains share one sample of origin, sequenced in a study of blood T cell repertoires in COVID-19. The repertoire was sequenced with immunoSEQ multiplex PCR; TCRdb's copy has only in-frame clones and lacks some. In the table there are tens of thousands of clones, approximately 85% of which are singletons. Source material: peripheral blood. All receptors come from a man aged 40-50 years with acute or convalescent COVID-19.

This clone was seen a handful of times. This sequence joins TRBV24-1 and TRBJ1-1, with 8 bases lining up with TRBD1. Germline V gene lookup returns CDR1 KGHDR and CDR2 SFDVKD. With V trimmed by 9 bases and J by 6 bases, 8 bases remained unmatched. This CDR3 contains 13 residues. The CDR3 DNA follows: TGTGCCACCTATAATGGACAGGGCTCTGAAGCTTTCTTT. Residues: CATYNGQGSEAFF.

This rearrangement joins TRBV18 to TRBJ1-6, with a tentative D call TRBD1 (6 bases). Per the germline V gene, CDR1 is KGHSH and CDR2 is LQKENI. Trimming removed 3 bases at V and 14 bases at J, with 17 bases between. The CDR3 has 14 amino acids. CDR3 DNA: TGTGCCAGCTCACCCGGGACAACCGGAGTGACCCTCCACTTT. Residues: CASSPGTTGVTLHF.

The gene calls are TRBV29-1 and TRBJ1-6; D unresolved. V lost 6 bases to trimming and J lost 0 bases, with 6 bases between them. The CDR3 is 13 residues long. Germline V gene lookup returns CDR1 SQVTM and CDR2 ANQGSEA. The CDR3 nucleotides are TGCAGCGTCGGTAGCTCCTATAATTCACCCCTCCACTTT. It is translated as CSVGSSYNSPLHF. The full variable domain, in which reference TRBV29-1 and TRBJ1-6 provide the parts outside the CDR3, is SAVISQKPSRDICQRGTSLTIQCQVDSQVTMMFWYRQQPGQSLTLIATANQGSEATYESGFVIDKFPISRPNLTFSTLTVSNMSPEDSSIYLCSVGSSYNSPLHFGNGTRLTVT.

The chain joins TRBV11-2 to TRBJ1-6; D is perhaps TRBD1 (6 bases). V was cut by 1 base and J by 3 bases, with 7 bases left in between. CDR3 size: 15 residues. CDR1 SGHAT and CDR2 FQNNGV come from the germline V gene. The CDR3 nucleotides read TGTGCCAGCAGCTTAGGCAGGGGCTATAATTCACCCCTCCACTTT. This translates into CASSLGRGYNSPLHF. The full variable domain, rest sourced from reference TRBV11-2 and TRBJ1-6, is EAGVAQSPRYKIIEKRQSVAFWCNPISGHATLYWYQQILGQGPKLLIQFQNNGVVDDSQLPKDRFSAERLKGVDSTLKIQPAKLEDSAVYLCASSLGRGYNSPLHFGNGTRLTVT.

This chain links TRBV3-1 (or the pseudogene TRBV3-2) with TRBJ1-2, with 7 bases fitting TRBD1. CDR1 LGHDT and CDR2 YNNKEL come from the germline V gene (reference sequence). The CDR3 consists of 14 residues. V dropped 3 bases and J dropped 8; count of bases not matched to a gene: 9. CDR3 coding DNA: TGTGCCAGCAGCCACTTACAGGGGTTGGAAGGCTACACCTTC. Its protein product is CASSHLQGLEGYTF.

J is TRBJ2-7 and V is TRBV10-1; D perhaps matches TRBD2 (6 bases). Trimming removed 6 bases from V and 5 bases from J, with 11 bases in between. Germline V lookup: CDR1 WNHNN, CDR2 SYGVQD (reference sequence). The CDR3 runs 12 residues. The CDR3 DNA follows: TGCGCCAGCAGAGGAGGGGAGGACGAGCAGTACTTC. Its translation: CASRGGEDEQYF.

The V and J genes are TRBV5-1 and TRBJ2-3; D call uncertain. Trimming left V 0 bases short and J 2 bases short, with 7 bases between. CDR1 is SGHRS and CDR2 is YFSETQ in the germline V gene. The CDR3 extends over 14 amino acids. CDR3 region: CASSLAGFTDTQYF. The CDR3, as DNA: TGCGCCAGCAGCTTGGCCGGGTTCACAGATACGCAGTATTTT.

V and J are TRBV15 and TRBJ1-4, with D hard to call. Trimming took off 1 base at V and 6 bases at J, with 9 bases between the two ends. The CDR3 sequence is 14 residues long. Per the germline V gene, CDR1 is LNHNV and CDR2 is YYDKDF (reference sequence). The CDR3 loop reads CATSRGVTDEKLFF. The CDR3 nucleotides read TGTGCCACCAGCAGAGGTGTCACGGATGAAAAACTGTTTTTT.

In its sample, this clone was seen once. The rearrangement uses TRBV5-1 and TRBJ1-1; tentative D call: TRBD1 (6 bases). From germline, CDR1 is SGHRS and CDR2 YFSETQ. V was cut by 2 bases and J by 4 bases, with 9 bases left in between. CDR3 length: 13 residues. Here the CDR3 DNA reads TGCGCCAGCAGCTTATGGGGGCGCACTGAAGCTTTCTTT. Encoded protein: CASSLWGRTEAFF.

The chain employs TRBV30 and TRBJ1-6; 7 bases agree with TRBD1. Germline assignment: CDR1 GTSNPN and CDR2 SVGIG (reference sequence). With 6 bases clipped from V and 8 bases from J, the junction kept 10 bases outside the gene matches. The CDR3 is 14 residues long. Written as DNA, the CDR3 is TGTGCCTGTCACCTCCGGGACAGCTATTCACCCCTCCACTTT. This gives the protein CACHLRDSYSPLHF. The complete variable domain, with remaining parts taken from reference TRBV30 and TRBJ1-6, reads SQTIHQWPATLVQPVGSPLSLECTVEGTSNPNLYWYRQAAGRGLQLLFYSVGIGQISSEVPQNLSASRPQDRQFILSSKKLLLSDSGFYLCACHLRDSYSPLHFGNGTRLTVT.

In its sample, this clone was seen once. V and J are TRBV15 and TRBJ2-2; TRBD1 matches 8 bases. The trim removed 0 bases at V and 4 bases at J, leaving 7 bases unmatched. Germline CDR1 LNHNV, CDR2 YYDKDF (reference sequence). CDR3 size: 17 residues. In DNA form, the CDR3 reads TGTGCCACCAGCAGAGATGTGCGGACAGGGCGCACCGGGGAGCTGTTTTTT. Protein product: CATSRDVRTGRTGELFF.

The J gene is TRBJ1-3, the V gene TRBV6-1; 7 bases line up with TRBD1. V shed 2 bases, J shed 4 bases, and the junction held 2 bases outside the gene matches. The CDR3 consists of 14 residues. Germline V gene lookup returns CDR1 MNHNS and CDR2 SASEGT. The CDR3 DNA reads as TGTGCCAGCAGTGAAACAGGGGCCGGAAACACCATATATTTT. Translation: CASSETGAGNTIYF.

The V and J genes are TRBV27 and TRBJ1-1; a possible D gene is TRBD1 (5 bases). The length of the CDR3 is 15 residues. V was clipped by 5 bases and J by 8 bases, with 21 bases between them. Germline values: CDR1 MNHEY, CDR2 SMNVEV (reference sequence). The CDR3 DNA sequence: TGTGCCAGCAGTCCCTGGGGCAGCCGCCACCCGGAAGCTTTCTTT. Encoded protein: CASSPWGSRHPEAFF.

DNA for the CDR3: TGTGCCAGCAGCCCTTTTGGCGGGGGTTACAATGAGCAGTTCTTC. Its translation: CASSPFGGGYNEQFF. The chain is built from TRBV14 and TRBJ2-1, with 7 bases aligning to TRBD2. Germline trimming cut 4 bases from V and 4 bases from J; bases unmatched to any gene: 7. Germline V lookup: CDR1 SGHDN, CDR2 FVKESK. The CDR3 loop spans 15 amino acids.

This chain's CDR3 is CASSPGIAGGTYNEQFF. The DNA for the CDR3 is TGTGCCAGCAGCCCCGGGATAGCGGGGGGAACCTACAATGAGCAGTTCTTC. The genes are TRBV11-3 and TRBJ2-1; TRBD2 agrees at 10 bases. Losses at the gene ends were 5 bases for V and 2 bases for J; bases not matched to a gene: 9. Per germline, CDR1 SGHNT and CDR2 YENEEA. The CDR3 runs 17 residues.

The chain combines TRBV14 with TRBJ2-3; D unclear. V was trimmed by 1 base and J by 8 bases, leaving 7 bases between them. CDR3 length equals 12 residues. CDR1 is SGHDN and CDR2 is FVKESK in the germline V gene. The chain's CDR3 is CASSQVRSTQYF. CDR3 nucleotide sequence: TGTGCCAGCAGCCAAGTTAGGAGTACGCAGTATTTT.

The CDR3 loop is CASRKAGGRRETQYF. The CDR3 DNA sequence: TGTGCCAGCAGAAAGGCGGGGGGGCGCAGAGAGACCCAGTACTTC. The J gene is TRBJ2-5, the V gene TRBV5-6, with 9 bases aligning to TRBD2. V shed 5 bases and J 4 bases; nucleotides not matched to a gene: 9. The germline V gene has CDR1 SGHDT and CDR2 YYEEEE. This CDR3 has 15 amino acids.

The chain employs TRBV6-5 and TRBJ1-1, with 7 bases identical to TRBD1. CDR3 length equals 12 residues. The V gene end was trimmed by 6 bases and the J gene end by 10 bases; junction bases not matched to a gene: 8. Looked up from germline, CDR1 is MNHEY and CDR2 is SVGAGI. CDR3 coding DNA: TGTGCCAGCAGAAAGTCGACAGGGATAGCTTTCTTT. Translated: CASRKSTGIAFF.

The chain recombines TRBV15 with TRBJ1-2; D call uncertain. The CDR3 contains 13 residues. From germline, CDR1 is LNHNV and CDR2 YYDKDF (reference sequence). The V end was cut by 4 bases, the J end by 7 bases, with 13 bases between. CDR3 amino acids: CATSTDMKSGYTF. The CDR3 DNA reads as TGTGCCACCAGCACTGACATGAAGTCTGGCTACACCTTC.